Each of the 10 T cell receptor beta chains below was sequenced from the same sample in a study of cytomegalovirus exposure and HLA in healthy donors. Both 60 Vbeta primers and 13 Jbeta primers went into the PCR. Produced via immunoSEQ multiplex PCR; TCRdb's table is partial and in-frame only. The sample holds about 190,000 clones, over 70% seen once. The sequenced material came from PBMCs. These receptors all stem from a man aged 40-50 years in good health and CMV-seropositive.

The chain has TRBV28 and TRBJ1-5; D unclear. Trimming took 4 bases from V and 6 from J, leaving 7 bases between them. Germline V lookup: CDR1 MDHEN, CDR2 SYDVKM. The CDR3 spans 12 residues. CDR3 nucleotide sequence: TGTGCCAGCAGTTCCCCGGGTCAGCCCCAGCATTTT. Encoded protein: CASSSPGQPQHF.

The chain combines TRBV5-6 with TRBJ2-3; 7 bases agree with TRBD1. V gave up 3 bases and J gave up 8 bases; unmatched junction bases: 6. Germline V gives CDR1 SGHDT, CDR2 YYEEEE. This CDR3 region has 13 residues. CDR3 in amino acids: CASSSEGASTQYF. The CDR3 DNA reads TGTGCCAGCAGCTCTGAGGGGGCGAGTACGCAGTATTTT.

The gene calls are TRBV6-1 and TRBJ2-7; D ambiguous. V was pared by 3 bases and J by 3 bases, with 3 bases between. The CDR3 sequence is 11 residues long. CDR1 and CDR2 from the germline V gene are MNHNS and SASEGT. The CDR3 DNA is TGTGCCAGCAGTGACTTCTACGAGCAGTACTTC. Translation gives CASSDFYEQYF.

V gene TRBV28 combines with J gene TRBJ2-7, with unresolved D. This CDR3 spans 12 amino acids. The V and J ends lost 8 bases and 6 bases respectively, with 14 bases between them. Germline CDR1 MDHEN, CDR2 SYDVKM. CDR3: CASVRSSGEQYF. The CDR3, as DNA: TGTGCCAGCGTAAGGTCTTCGGGCGAGCAGTACTTC.

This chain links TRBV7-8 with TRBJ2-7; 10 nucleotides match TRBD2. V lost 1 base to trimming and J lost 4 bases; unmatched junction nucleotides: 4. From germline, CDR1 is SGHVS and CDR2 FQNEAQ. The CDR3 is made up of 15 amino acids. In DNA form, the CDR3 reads TGTGCCAGCAGCTTAGAAGCGGGAGGGCGGTACGAGCAGTACTTC. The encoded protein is CASSLEAGGRYEQYF.

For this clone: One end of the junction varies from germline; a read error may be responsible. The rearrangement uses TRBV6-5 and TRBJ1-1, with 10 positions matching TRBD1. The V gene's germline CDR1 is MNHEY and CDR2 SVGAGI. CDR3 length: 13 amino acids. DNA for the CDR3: TGTGCCAGCAGTTCCCCCGGGACAGGGGCTACCCGGTTC. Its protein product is CASSSPGTGATRF.

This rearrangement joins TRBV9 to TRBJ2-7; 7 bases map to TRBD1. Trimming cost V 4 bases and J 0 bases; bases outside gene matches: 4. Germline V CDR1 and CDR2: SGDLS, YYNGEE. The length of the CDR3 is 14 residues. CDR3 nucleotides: TGTGCCAGCAGCCGCCGGGACAGCTCCTACGAGCAGTACTTC. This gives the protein CASSRRDSSYEQYF.

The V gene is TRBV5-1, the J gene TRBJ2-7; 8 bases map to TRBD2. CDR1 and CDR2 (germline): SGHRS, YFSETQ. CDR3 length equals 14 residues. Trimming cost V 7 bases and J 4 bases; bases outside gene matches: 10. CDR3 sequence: CASGPTGGPYEQYF. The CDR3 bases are TGCGCCAGCGGGCCGACGGGAGGGCCGTACGAGCAGTACTTC.

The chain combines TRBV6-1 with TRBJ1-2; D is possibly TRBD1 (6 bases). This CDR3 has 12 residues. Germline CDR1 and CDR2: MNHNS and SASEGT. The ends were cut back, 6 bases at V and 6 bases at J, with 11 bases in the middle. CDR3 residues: CASRTGTHGYTF. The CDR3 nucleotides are TGTGCCAGCAGAACAGGGACGCATGGCTACACCTTC.

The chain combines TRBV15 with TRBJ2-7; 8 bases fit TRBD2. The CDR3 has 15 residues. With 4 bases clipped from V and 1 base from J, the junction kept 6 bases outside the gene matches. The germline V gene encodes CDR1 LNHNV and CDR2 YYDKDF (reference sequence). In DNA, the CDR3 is TGTGCCACCAGCAACAGGCCGGGGGGGTCCTACGAGCAGTACTTC. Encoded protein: CATSNRPGGSYEQYF.